Sequencing of this T cell receptor beta chain was carried out in a study of blood T cells in healthy people across ages. A J-beta primer mix and a sample-barcoded 5' primer were used in a second PCR of about 7 to 12 cycles. CDR3-containing paired-end reads numbered at least 2.5 million in each sample. TCRdb passed the 5' RACE reads through MiXCR, listing each CDR3 protein once. The sample lists 1.6 million or so distinct CDR3 sequences, approximately 32% occurring once. The CDR3 sequence is 14 residues long. Germline V CDR1 and CDR2: MNHEY, SVGAGI. Trimming cost V 2 bases and J 9 bases, with 14 bases left between them.

The receptor comes from a young woman in good health. J is TRBJ2-1 and V is TRBV6-5, with D perhaps TRBD1 (5 bases). Sequenced sample: blood. CDR3 DNA: TGTGCCAGCAGTTACGGATTCCAGGGCGGTGAGCAGTTCTTC. Translated, it gives CASSYGFQGGEQFF.